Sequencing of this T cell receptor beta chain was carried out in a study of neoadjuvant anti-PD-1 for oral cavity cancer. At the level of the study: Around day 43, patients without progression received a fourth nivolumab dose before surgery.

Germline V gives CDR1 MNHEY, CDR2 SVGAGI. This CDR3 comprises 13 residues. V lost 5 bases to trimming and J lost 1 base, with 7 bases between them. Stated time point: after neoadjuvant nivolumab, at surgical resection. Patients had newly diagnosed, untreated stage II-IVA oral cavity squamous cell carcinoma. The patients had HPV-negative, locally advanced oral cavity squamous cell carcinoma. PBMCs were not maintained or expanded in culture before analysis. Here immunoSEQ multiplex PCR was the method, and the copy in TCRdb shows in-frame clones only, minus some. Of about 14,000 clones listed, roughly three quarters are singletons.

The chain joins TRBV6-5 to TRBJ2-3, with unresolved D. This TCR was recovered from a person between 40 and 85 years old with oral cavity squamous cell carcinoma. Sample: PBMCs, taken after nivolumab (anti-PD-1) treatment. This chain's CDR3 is CASSRDGTDTQYF. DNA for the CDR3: TGTGCCAGCAGTCGAGACGGCACAGATACGCAGTATTTT.